The entry that follows covers one T cell receptor (beta chain) sequence. The sample is drawn from a study of T cells after somatic rescue of genetic block. Libraries were prepared by immunoSEQ multiplex PCR; TCRdb keeps only in-frame clonotypes and omits some of them. Of roughly 65,000 clones in the sample, approximately 90% are singletons; the top ten hold just under 3%. Germline CDR1 and CDR2: SEHNR and FQNEAQ (reference sequence). This CDR3 has 14 amino acids. Trimming pared 3 bases from V and 1 base from J, leaving 8 bases between. This clonotype was obtained from a man aged 35 to 55. The sample comprised peripheral blood mononuclear cells (PBMCs). The rearrangement uses TRBV7-9 and TRBJ2-3, with D tentatively TRBD1 (6 bases). The CDR3 nucleotides are TGTGCCAGCAGCTTGTGGACAGGCACAGATACGCAGTATTTT. Residues: CASSLWTGTDTQYF.